A single sample gave rise to the 14 T cell receptor beta chains below, sequenced in a study of blood T cell repertoires in COVID-19. TCRdb's copy holds only in-frame clones and misses some; the assay was immunoSEQ multiplex PCR. The profile shows more than 400,000 clones, approximately 90% of them singletons. Input material: PBMCs or T cells enriched from blood (not recorded which). These receptors were obtained from a woman aged 18-35 years who had recovered from COVID-19.

This chain joins TRBV5-1 and TRBJ1-2, with unresolved D. Deletions cut 4 bases from V and 0 bases from J, with 13 bases between. CDR1 and CDR2 from the germline V gene are SGHRS and YFSETQ. The CDR3 is 15 amino acids. The CDR3 reads CASSAPGSTNYGYTF. CDR3 DNA sequence: TGCGCCAGCAGCGCACCCGGGAGCACTAACTATGGCTACACCTTC.

This clone appeared a few times. The chain links TRBV6-5 to TRBJ2-2, with 8 bases that match TRBD1. The CDR3 is made up of 14 amino acids. The V and J ends lost 7 bases and 5 bases, in that order; junction bases with no gene match: 6. Germline loops: CDR1 MNHEY, CDR2 SVGAGI. As DNA, the CDR3 is TGTGCCAGCAACAGGGGGTTGGAGACCGGGGAGCTGTTTTTT. This gives the protein CASNRGLETGELFF.

Comments on this clone: Distinct nucleotide sequences in the sample also encode this CDR3. The chain combines TRBV12-3 or TRBV12-4 with TRBJ1-1; weak D call: TRBD1 (6 bases). V shed 2 bases and J shed 4 bases, with 8 bases lying between them. There are 13 residues in the CDR3. The CDR3: CASSLRGGTEAFF. The CDR3 DNA reads as TGTGCCAGCAGTTTAAGAGGGGGCACTGAAGCTTTCTTT.

This chain uses TRBV5-1 with TRBJ2-7, with 7 positions matching TRBD1. The junction had 12 bases not matched to a gene; V was cut back by 2 bases and J by 4 bases. Germline assignment: CDR1 SGHRS and CDR2 YFSETQ. CDR3 length: 16 amino acids. This CDR3 is CASSFITGAEYYEQYF. The CDR3, as DNA: TGCGCCAGCAGCTTTATAACAGGGGCGGAGTATTACGAGCAGTACTTC.

The chain couples TRBV27 to TRBJ1-6; possibly TRBD1 for D (5 bases). Between the trimmed V and J ends, which lost 6 bases and 5 bases, there was a span of 17 bases. CDR1 MNHEY and CDR2 SMNVEV come from the germline V gene (reference sequence). The CDR3 extends over 16 amino acids. The CDR3 bases are TGTGCCAGCAGGACTTACGGGGGTGGGGATAATTCACCCCTCCACTTT. Protein: CASRTYGGGDNSPLHF.

This chain connects TRBV23-1 to TRBJ1-1; TRBD1 is a possible D gene (5 bases). TRBV23-1 is reported as an ORF; its role is uncertain. Trimming cost V 0 bases and J 7 bases, with 18 bases left between them. The CDR3 length is 16 residues. The CDR3 coding sequence is TGCGCCAGCAGTCAATCGTGGGGACCGGGAGCCATTGAAGCTTTCTTT. It translates to CASSQSWGPGAIEAFF.

On this clone: Other nucleotide sequences from this sample produce the same CDR3. The chain couples TRBV6-6 to TRBJ1-3; tentative D call: TRBD1 (6 bases). Germline loops: CDR1 MNHNY, CDR2 SVGAGI (reference sequence). V was pared by 5 bases and J by 0 bases, with 11 bases between. The CDR3 runs 15 residues. The CDR3: CASSPRGDSGNTIYF. The CDR3 bases are TGTGCCAGCAGTCCCAGGGGAGACTCTGGAAACACCATATATTTT.

The CDR3 DNA sequence: TGTGCCAGTAGTACCGGACTAGCGGGGAGCACAGATACGCAGTATTTT. It is translated as CASSTGLAGSTDTQYF. The rearrangement links TRBV19 to TRBJ2-3; 12 nucleotides agree with TRBD2. Germline V gives CDR1 LNHDA, CDR2 SQIVND (reference sequence). The junction had 2 bases not matched to a gene; V was cut back by 4 bases and J by 0 bases. This CDR3 comprises 16 residues.

V gene TRBV2 combines with J gene TRBJ1-6, with D perhaps TRBD1 (5 bases). Germline V gives CDR1 SNHLY, CDR2 FYNNEI. The CDR3 spans 12 residues. Trimming stripped 8 bases from V and 9 bases from J, with 11 bases between. The CDR3 DNA reads as TGTGCCAGCTTTGGGGCAACTTCACCCCTCCACTTT. Translating it yields CASFGATSPLHF.

This sequence joins TRBV6-5 and TRBJ2-1, with 9 bases that match TRBD1. Per germline, CDR1 MNHEY and CDR2 SVGAGI. Trimming cost V 4 bases and J 9 bases; bases outside gene matches: 7. CDR3 length: 14 residues. This chain's CDR3 is CASSSRTGDSEQFF. Written as DNA, the CDR3 is TGTGCCAGCAGTTCCAGGACAGGGGATAGTGAGCAGTTCTTC.

This CDR3 is CASSPSGGGYGYTF. The DNA for the CDR3 is TGTGCCAGCAGCCCCAGCGGGGGAGGCTATGGCTACACCTTC. The V and J genes are TRBV7-2 and TRBJ1-2; weak D call: TRBD1 (5 bases). V was shortened by 5 bases and J by 4 bases, with 14 bases between the two germline ends. The CDR3 is 14 amino acids. CDR1 is SGHTA, CDR2 FQGNSA, per germline.

J is TRBJ1-2 and V is TRBV7-9, with a weak D call TRBD1 (6 bases). This CDR3 region has 15 residues. Trimming left V 4 bases short and J 8 bases short, with 20 bases between. CDR1 and CDR2 (germline): SEHNR, FQNEAQ (reference sequence). The CDR3 DNA is TGTGCCAGCAGCTCGGACAGTTCGCGTGGATACGGCTACACCTTC. As protein: CASSSDSSRGYGYTF.

The rearrangement uses TRBV4-2 and TRBJ1-6; no definite D call. Trimming stripped 1 base from V and 5 bases from J, with 9 bases between. The germline CDR1 and CDR2 sequences are LGHNA and YNFKEQ. This CDR3 region has 15 residues. In DNA form, the CDR3 reads TGTGCCAGCAGCCAAGCCCGTGCAGATAATTCACCCCTCCACTTT. It specifies CASSQARADNSPLHF.

The CDR3 sequence is CASSLAGDPQETQYF. CDR3 nucleotides: TGTGCCAGCTCACTAGCGGGAGATCCCCAAGAGACCCAGTACTTC. This chain joins TRBV18 and TRBJ2-5, with TRBD2 matching over 9 bases. The CDR3 is 15 amino acids. Trimming cost V 4 bases and J 1 base; bases outside gene matches: 4. Germline V lookup: CDR1 KGHSH, CDR2 LQKENI.